This TCR beta chain comes out of a study of CD8 T cells in ankylosing spondylitis. The study's findings and limits: Disease-associated clones were reportedly significantly overrepresented in matched ankylosing spondylitis synovial fluid. Earlier literature documents some of the motif variants in reactive arthritis synovial fluid and blood. Peripheral blood held disease-linked clones only at relatively low frequency, and these were CD8+. Ankylosing spondylitis blood appeared to be characterized by a TCR beta motif of eight highly homologous variants.

As regards this clonotype: As yet, its antigen is unknown.

The length of the CDR3 is 15 residues. The J segment lost 8 bases and the V segment lost 3 bases, leaving 8 bases of the junction unmatched. Looked up from germline, CDR1 is LNHDA and CDR2 is SQIVND (reference sequence). One entry per CDR3 protein results from TCRdb running MiXCR on the 5' RACE reads. The table shows some 700,000 distinct CDR3 sequences, with 15% to 20% occurring only once. The V call is TRBV19, the J call TRBJ2-1; 9 nucleotides line up with TRBD1. Sequenced material: blood, either unsorted or a sorted T cell fraction (not recorded which). The TCR comes from a male donor with ankylosing spondylitis. CDR3 protein: CASSMRGQGAYEQFF. CDR3 nucleotide sequence: TGTGCCAGTAGTATGAGGGGACAGGGCGCGTATGAGCAGTTCTTC.